One T cell receptor beta chain is described in this entry. Its specificity is unknown. The CDR3 runs to 15 residues. Trimming removed 5 bases at V and 2 bases at J, with 15 bases between. In germline, CDR1 is SGDLS, CDR2 YYNGEE. MiXCR was run by TCRdb on the RT-PCR reads, yielding one entry per CDR3 protein. The top ten clones hold 10% of a sample with 250,000 to 350,000 distinct CDR3 sequences, roughly 22% of them seen once. This entry comes from a study of response to subunit inactivated influenza vaccine. Broader study findings: Only a handful of new T cells, the authors suggested, are recruited with each seasonal influenza vaccination.

This specimen consisted of PBMCs from blood, obtained about 19 months after vaccination. This chain joins TRBV9 and TRBJ2-3; tentative D call: TRBD1 (6 bases). This receptor was obtained from a man aged 45 to 70 who received an inactivated influenza vaccine. The CDR3 bases are TGTGCCAGCAGTCGACAGGTTGGGACCACAGATACGCAGTATTTT. Translating gives CASSRQVGTTDTQYF.